Each of the 2 T cell receptor beta chains below was sequenced from the same sample in a study of CD8 T cells in Susac syndrome. When the RNA was reverse transcribed, random hexamers were used with an input of 0.5 to 1 ug. TCRdb re-called the immunoSEQ multiplex PCR reads with MiXCR, one entry per CDR3 protein. The table records over 70,000 distinct CDR3 sequences, approximately 96% of them present only once. The sequencing input was CD8+ T cells from PBMCs. All receptors derive from a human donor with Susac syndrome.

The chain has TRBV29-1 and TRBJ1-1; TRBD1 is a possible D gene (6 bases). The CDR3 consists of 11 residues. The V end lost 4 bases, the J end lost 5 bases, and 8 bases lay between the germline ends. Germline assignment: CDR1 SQVTM and CDR2 ANQGSEA. CDR3 DNA: TGCAGCGTTGGAGGACAGACTGAAGCTTTCTTT. This translates into CSVGGQTEAFF.

The chain uses TRBV7-9 and TRBJ1-4; D remains unclear. The CDR3 spans 14 residues. The V and J ends lost 4 bases and 8 bases respectively, with 14 bases between them. Germline V gene data show CDR1 as SEHNR and CDR2 as FQNEAQ (reference sequence). The CDR3, as DNA: TGTGCCAGCAGCTCTATGGACGAGGAAGAAAAACTGTTTTTT. Translation: CASSSMDEEEKLFF.